The following is a T cell receptor (beta chain) sequence with its context. Its target is not known. Only in-frame clones appear in the TCRdb table, and some are missing; sequencing was by immunoSEQ multiplex PCR. Of 4,000 to 6,500 clones detected, over 95% appear once; the ten largest clones hold around 0.6%. The data are from a study of naive CD8 T cells in extremely preterm neonates. Whole-study results and caveats: Compared with all age groups, preterm neonates showed less repertoire richness. Relative to older groups, preterm infants had shorter, less trimmed CDR3s with fewer N additions.

There are 15 residues in the CDR3. Germline V lookup: CDR1 SEHNR, CDR2 FQNEAQ (reference sequence). V shed 5 bases and J shed 1 base, with 13 bases lying between them. This chain uses TRBV7-9 with TRBJ2-3, with D perhaps TRBD1 (6 bases). The specimen was naive CD8+ T cells from blood. This clonotype was obtained from a human donor in good health. CDR3 coding DNA: TGTGCCAGCAGCCCCGGGACACTCGGCACAGATACGCAGTATTTT. This codes for CASSPGTLGTDTQYF.